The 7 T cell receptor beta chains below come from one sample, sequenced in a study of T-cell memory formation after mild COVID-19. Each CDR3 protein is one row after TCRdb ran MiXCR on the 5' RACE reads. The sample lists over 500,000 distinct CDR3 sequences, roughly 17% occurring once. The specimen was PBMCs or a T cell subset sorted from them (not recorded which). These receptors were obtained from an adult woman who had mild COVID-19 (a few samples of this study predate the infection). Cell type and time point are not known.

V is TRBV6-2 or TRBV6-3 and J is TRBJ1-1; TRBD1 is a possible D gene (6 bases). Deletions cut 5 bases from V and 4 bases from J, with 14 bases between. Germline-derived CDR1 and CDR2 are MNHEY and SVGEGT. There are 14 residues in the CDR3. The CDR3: CASSPEGGPTEAFF. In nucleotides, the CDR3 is TGTGCCAGCAGTCCCGAGGGGGGGCCCACTGAAGCTTTCTTT.

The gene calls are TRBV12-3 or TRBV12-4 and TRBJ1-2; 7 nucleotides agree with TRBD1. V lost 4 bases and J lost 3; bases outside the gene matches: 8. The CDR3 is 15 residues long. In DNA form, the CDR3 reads TGTGCCAGCAGTTGGCGGGGCAGGGGGTACTATGGCTACACCTTC. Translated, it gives CASSWRGRGYYGYTF.

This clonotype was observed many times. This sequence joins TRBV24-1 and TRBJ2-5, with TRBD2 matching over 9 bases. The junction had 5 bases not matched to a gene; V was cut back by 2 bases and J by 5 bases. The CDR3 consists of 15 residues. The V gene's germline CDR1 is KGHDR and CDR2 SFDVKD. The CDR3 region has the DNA TGTGCCACCAGTGATTCATCGGCGGGAGGGGAGACCCAGTACTTC. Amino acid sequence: CATSDSSAGGETQYF.

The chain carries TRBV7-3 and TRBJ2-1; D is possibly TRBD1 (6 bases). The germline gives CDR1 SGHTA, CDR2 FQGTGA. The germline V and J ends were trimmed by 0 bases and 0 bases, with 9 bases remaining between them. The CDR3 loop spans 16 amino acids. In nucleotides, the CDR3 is TGTGCCAGCAGCTTAACTAGGGGGTACTCCTACAATGAGCAGTTCTTC. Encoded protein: CASSLTRGYSYNEQFF.

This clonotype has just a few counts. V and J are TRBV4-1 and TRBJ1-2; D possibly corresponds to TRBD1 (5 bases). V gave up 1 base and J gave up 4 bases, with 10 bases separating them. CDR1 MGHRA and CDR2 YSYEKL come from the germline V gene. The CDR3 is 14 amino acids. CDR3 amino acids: CASSQGGRVYGYTF. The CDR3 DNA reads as TGCGCCAGCAGCCAAGGAGGCAGGGTCTATGGCTACACCTTC.

The CDR3 nucleotides are TGTGCCAGCAGTTTGGACAGGGGAGTCCCAGATACGCAGTATTTT. This translates into CASSLDRGVPDTQYF. This chain joins TRBV12-3 or TRBV12-4 and TRBJ2-3; the match to TRBD1 covers 9 bases. V was clipped by 3 bases and J by 4 bases; unmatched bases: 5. This CDR3 has 15 amino acids.

The CDR3 spells CASRDRGQVYEQYF. The CDR3, as DNA: TGTGCCAGCAGAGACAGGGGGCAGGTCTACGAGCAGTACTTC. The chain links TRBV25-1 to TRBJ2-7; 10 nucleotides line up with TRBD1. This CDR3 has 14 residues. Germline CDR1 and CDR2: MGHDK and SYGVNS. The ends lost 6 bases at V and 3 bases at J; junction bases unmatched: 5.